These 15 T cell receptor beta chains were sequenced from one sample in a study of cytomegalovirus exposure and HLA in healthy donors. The PCR was carried out with 60 Vbeta primers and 13 Jbeta primers. Profiling relied on immunoSEQ multiplex PCR, and the TCRdb table lists in-frame clones only, not all of them. The sample gives 120,000 or so clones, 66% of which show up once; over 1.5% is in the top ten. Sample: PBMCs. The receptors were gathered from a man aged 18 to 29 in good health and CMV-seronegative.

This chain uses TRBV4-3 with TRBJ2-2; 11 nucleotides match TRBD2. Germline trimming cut 3 bases from V and 6 bases from J; bases unmatched to any gene: 3. The CDR3 covers 15 residues. Germline CDR1 is LGHNA and CDR2 is YSLEER. The CDR3 DNA is TGCGCCAGCAGCCATAGCGGGAGGGCCCCCGGGGAGCTGTTTTTT. The encoded protein is CASSHSGRAPGELFF.

The rearrangement joins TRBV29-1 to TRBJ1-2; 7 bases map to TRBD1. This CDR3 comprises 12 residues. The V and J ends lost 4 bases and 6 bases, in that order; junction bases with no gene match: 5. Per the germline V gene, CDR1 is SQVTM and CDR2 is ANQGSEA. DNA for the CDR3: TGCAGCGTTGGGACAGGAGGGGATGGCTACACCTTC. Encoded protein: CSVGTGGDGYTF.

The rearrangement uses TRBV15 and TRBJ1-1; 7 bases are shared with TRBD1. After removal of 5 bases from V and 6 bases from J, the junction contained 6 bases not matched to a gene. Germline V gene data show CDR1 as LNHNV and CDR2 as YYDKDF (reference sequence). The CDR3 runs 13 residues. The DNA for the CDR3 is TGTGCCACCAGCTTCCGTCAGGGGGCTGAAGCTTTCTTT. Its translation is CATSFRQGAEAFF.

The chain uses TRBV28 and TRBJ1-3; maybe TRBD1 (5 bases). The CDR3 runs 14 residues. V was cut by 4 bases and J by 5 bases, with 12 bases left in between. Germline V gene sequence: CDR1 MDHEN, CDR2 SYDVKM. CDR3: CASSSPGLRNTIYF. The CDR3 DNA follows: TGTGCCAGCAGTTCCCCGGGACTCCGAAACACCATATATTTT.

The chain carries TRBV5-4 and TRBJ2-1; 8 positions match TRBD1. The CDR3 loop spans 16 amino acids. The germline gives CDR1 SGHNT, CDR2 YYREEE (reference sequence). J was trimmed by 3 bases and V by 6 bases; bases with no gene match: 11. CDR3 DNA: TGTGCCAGCATGATAGTCCCCGGGACAGGCTACAATGAGCAGTTCTTC. It encodes CASMIVPGTGYNEQFF.

As to this clone: A junction end diverges from the germline sequence, so it may reflect a read error. The genes are TRBV7-9 and TRBJ2-7; 10 positions match TRBD2. The CDR3 sequence is 16 residues long. Looked up from germline, CDR1 is SEHNR and CDR2 is FQNEAQ (reference sequence). Here the CDR3 reads CSSTVAGTSVPYEQYF. The CDR3 nucleotides are TGTTCCAGCACCGTCGCAGGGACTAGCGTACCCTACGAGCAGTACTTC.

The chain links TRBV30 to TRBJ2-7; possibly TRBD2 for D (5 bases). The CDR3 runs to 16 residues. The germline V and J ends were trimmed by 3 bases and 5 bases, with 23 bases remaining between them. Looked up from germline, CDR1 is GTSNPN and CDR2 is SVGIG (reference sequence). CDR3 sequence (DNA): TGTGCCTGGAGCGCATTGGAATTGGGGAGTGGTCACGAGCAGTACTTC. Its translation is CAWSALELGSGHEQYF.

A few counts support this clone. This sequence joins TRBV5-8 and TRBJ2-7; TRBD1 matches 9 bases. With V trimmed by 4 bases and J by 4 bases, 12 bases remained unmatched. Germline V gives CDR1 SGHTS, CDR2 YDEGEE. CDR3 size: 16 residues. CDR3 DNA sequence: TGTGCCAGCAGCCTCAAACTGGGACAGGGTCGTTACGAGCAGTACTTC. This translates into CASSLKLGQGRYEQYF.

With regard to this clone: Germline is not matched at one junction end, which may reflect a read error. This chain links TRBV4-2 with TRBJ1-4, with a possible D match to TRBD1 (6 bases). The CDR3 loop spans 17 amino acids. Per the germline V gene, CDR1 is LGHNA and CDR2 is YNFKEQ. CDR3 DNA: TGTGCCAGCCGCCAAGCTGGAACGCGGACAGCGAATGAAAAACTGTTTTTT. Protein: CASRQAGTRTANEKLFF.

In this sample, this clone turned up a few times. The chain carries TRBV2 and TRBJ1-1; 8 nucleotides line up with TRBD1. Germline CDR1 is SNHLY and CDR2 is FYNNEI. The CDR3 sequence is 14 residues long. The V segment lost 6 bases and the J segment 7 bases; nucleotides outside the gene matches: 10. For the CDR3, the DNA is TGTGCCAGCAGAGACAGGGGTTCTTTAATTGAAGCTTTCTTT. Residues: CASRDRGSLIEAFF.

V and J are TRBV7-9 and TRBJ1-2; maybe TRBD1 (5 bases). The CDR3 loop spans 13 amino acids. CDR1 is SEHNR, CDR2 FQNEAQ, per germline (reference sequence). The V end lost 3 bases, the J end lost 3 bases, and 8 bases lay between the germline ends. In DNA, the CDR3 is TGTGCCAGCAGCTTCCCGGGGGACTATGGCTACACCTTC. Translated: CASSFPGDYGYTF. Supplemented by reference TRBV7-9 and TRBJ1-2, the full variable domain reads DTGVSQNPRHKITKRGQNVTFRCDPISEHNRLYWYRQTLGQGPEFLTYFQNEAQLEKSRLLSDRFSAERPKGSFSTLEIQRTEQGDSAMYLCASSFPGDYGYTFGSGTRLTVV.

The V call is TRBV6-5, the J call TRBJ2-7, with unresolved D. Germline CDR1 is MNHEY and CDR2 is SVGAGI. There are 13 residues in the CDR3. Trimming cost V 1 base and J 3 bases, with 7 bases left between them. Here the CDR3 DNA reads TGTGCCAGCAGTTACTTAAGACACTACGAGCAGTACTTC. It specifies CASSYLRHYEQYF.

This clone was detected only once. V gene TRBV28 combines with J gene TRBJ2-5; tentative D call: TRBD1 (5 bases). The tail of the sequence fits TRBJ2-7 better, so the J call may be wrong. From germline, CDR1 is MDHEN and CDR2 SYDVKM. The CDR3 totals 14 residues. CDR3 sequence reads: CASSVWTSSYEQYF. The CDR3 DNA follows: TGTGCCAGCAGTGTCTGGACAAGCAGTTACGAGCAGTACTTC.

The rearrangement links TRBV2 to TRBJ2-7; D is perhaps TRBD1 (6 bases). Germline V CDR1 and CDR2: SNHLY, FYNNEI. V shed 11 bases and J shed 0 bases, with 11 bases lying between them. This CDR3 has 12 residues. The CDR3 is CAGRTDSYEQYF. CDR3 in DNA: TGTGCCGGTAGGACAGACTCCTACGAGCAGTACTTC.

This clone showed up just once. At one end, the junction sequence differs from germline, possibly due to a read error. J is TRBJ1-1 and V is TRBV29-1; 9 nucleotides align to TRBD1. CDR3 length: 15 amino acids. In germline, CDR1 is SQVTM, CDR2 ANQGSEA. The CDR3 nucleotides are TGCCGCGTTGCGGGGAGCGGGACAGGGCTCTCTGAAGCTTTCTTT. The encoded protein is CRVAGSGTGLSEAFF.